These 20 T cell receptor beta chains were sequenced from one sample in a study of radiotherapy plus CTLA-4 blockade in lung cancer. Profiling relied on immunoSEQ multiplex PCR, and the TCRdb table lists in-frame clones only, not all of them. The repertoire consists of around 40,000 clones, with roughly 85% occurring once and the leading ten covering around a fifth. The input for sequencing was peripheral blood, taken from a patient treated with radiotherapy plus ipilimumab. These receptors originate from a human donor with non-small cell lung cancer whose response to radiotherapy plus ipilimumab could not be evaluated.

This clone has a single count. The V and J genes are TRBV2 and TRBJ2-7; 11 bases agree with TRBD2. The CDR3 contains 15 residues. With V trimmed by 0 bases and J by 9 bases, 7 bases remained unmatched. Germline CDR1 reads SNHLY; CDR2 reads FYNNEI. CDR3: CASSEASGRAFPQYF. The CDR3 DNA is TGTGCCAGCAGTGAAGCTAGCGGGAGGGCCTTCCCGCAGTACTTC.

The chain employs TRBV5-1 and TRBJ2-1; D perhaps matches TRBD1 (5 bases). This CDR3 has 16 amino acids. V lost 0 bases to trimming and J lost 7 bases, with 17 bases between them. Germline CDR1 reads SGHRS; CDR2 reads YFSETQ. CDR3 in DNA: TGCGCCAGCAGCTTGGAGGGGAATAGGGGTTCAAATGAGCAGTTCTTC. Protein: CASSLEGNRGSNEQFF.

This clone has a single count. The CDR3 DNA is TGTGCCACCCAGAGGGGGTACGAGCAGTACTTC. The encoded protein is CATQRGYEQYF. V and J are TRBV28 and TRBJ2-7; D may be TRBD1 (6 bases). CDR1 and CDR2 (germline): MDHEN, SYDVKM. Trimming removed 10 bases at V and 4 bases at J, with 11 bases between. The CDR3 is 11 amino acids.

CDR3 loop: CASSVGGDLEQFF. CDR3 sequence (DNA): TGTGCCAGCAGCGTCGGAGGGGACCTGGAGCAGTTCTTC. This chain uses TRBV9 with TRBJ2-1, with D possibly TRBD2 on 6 matching bases. Trimming removed 2 bases from V and 10 bases from J, with 13 bases in between. Looked up from germline, CDR1 is SGDLS and CDR2 is YYNGEE. The CDR3 is 13 amino acids.

The chain couples TRBV5-1 to TRBJ2-2; D not resolved. Germline V gene sequence: CDR1 SGHRS, CDR2 YFSETQ. V was cut by 9 bases and J by 3 bases, with 21 bases left in between. The CDR3 is 16 amino acids. CDR3: CATRPTAGPYTGELFF. In nucleotides, the CDR3 is TGCGCCACCAGACCGACGGCAGGCCCTTACACCGGGGAGCTGTTTTTT. Using reference TRBV5-1 and TRBJ2-2 for the parts outside the CDR3, the full variable domain is KAGVTQTPRYLIKTRGQQVTLSCSPISGHRSVSWYQQTPGQGLQFLFEYFSETQRNKGNFPGRFSGRQFSNSRSEMNVSTLELGDSALYLCATRPTAGPYTGELFFGEGSRLTVL.

The rearrangement joins TRBV27 to TRBJ1-2, with 11 bases that match TRBD1. Germline-derived CDR1 and CDR2 are MNHEY and SMNVEV (reference sequence). There are 16 residues in the CDR3. With V trimmed by 5 bases and J by 4 bases, 9 bases remained unmatched. CDR3 in amino acids: CASSPRTGGRAYGYTF. DNA for the CDR3: TGTGCCAGCAGTCCACGGACAGGGGGCCGGGCCTATGGCTACACCTTC.

This clone was observed a handful of times. V usage is TRBV7-2 and J usage is TRBJ2-6; the D gene is possibly TRBD2 (6 bases). This CDR3 region has 16 residues. The V gene's germline CDR1 is SGHTA and CDR2 FQGNSA. V was trimmed by 2 bases and J by 3 bases, leaving 11 bases between them. The CDR3 protein is CASSLTGGVGANVLTF. The CDR3 coding sequence is TGTGCCAGCAGCTTAACGGGCGGGGTTGGGGCCAACGTCCTGACTTTC. Supplemented by reference TRBV7-2 and TRBJ2-6, the full variable domain reads GAGVSQSPSNKVTEKGKDVELRCDPISGHTALYWYRQSLGQGLEFLIYFQGNSAPDKSGLPSDRFSAERTGGSVSTLTIQRTQQEDSAVYLCASSLTGGVGANVLTFGAGSRLTVL.

This clone is a singleton in its sample. V gene TRBV29-1 combines with J gene TRBJ1-1, with D unresolved. The CDR3 consists of 13 residues. Trimming took off 1 base at V and 2 bases at J, with 8 bases between the two ends. Germline V gene sequence: CDR1 SQVTM, CDR2 ANQGSEA. The CDR3, as DNA: TGCAGCGTTGAAGGATGGCCCAACACTGAAGCTTTCTTT. It encodes CSVEGWPNTEAFF.

This clone was detected once. The chain is built from TRBV7-6 and TRBJ1-1, with D maybe TRBD1 (5 bases). In germline, CDR1 is SGHVS, CDR2 FNYEAQ. V dropped 5 bases and J dropped 5 bases, with 12 bases sitting between them. This CDR3 region has 13 residues. DNA of the CDR3: TGTGCCAGCAGCCCGACCGGGGGGACTGAAGCTTTCTTT. Its protein is CASSPTGGTEAFF.

The CDR3 loop reads CASTPGRGINYGYTF. In nucleotides, the CDR3 is TGTGCCAGTACCCCCGGAAGGGGGATAAACTATGGCTACACCTTC. This chain connects TRBV19 to TRBJ1-2, with D possibly TRBD1 on 6 matching bases. The CDR3 is 15 residues long. V was pared by 7 bases and J by 2 bases, with 17 bases between. Germline V lookup: CDR1 LNHDA, CDR2 SQIVND (reference sequence).

CDR3: CASSTGTGLYEQYF. The DNA of the CDR3 is TGCGCCAGCAGTACCGGGACAGGTCTCTACGAGCAGTACTTC. The chain couples TRBV5-1 to TRBJ2-7; 8 bases align to TRBD1. J was trimmed by 3 bases and V by 5 bases; bases with no gene match: 7. Germline V CDR1 and CDR2: SGHRS, YFSETQ. CDR3 length equals 14 residues. The complete variable domain, with remaining parts taken from reference TRBV5-1 and TRBJ2-7, reads KAGVTQTPRYLIKTRGQQVTLSCSPISGHRSVSWYQQTPGQGLQFLFEYFSETQRNKGNFPGRFSGRQFSNSRSEMNVSTLELGDSALYLCASSTGTGLYEQYFGPGTRLTVT.

The chain is built from TRBV7-9 and TRBJ2-4; 8 bases map to TRBD1. This CDR3 spans 16 amino acids. Trimming at V came to 4 bases and at J to 5 bases, leaving 10 bases not matched to a gene. CDR1 is SEHNR, CDR2 FQNEAQ, per germline (reference sequence). The CDR3 DNA sequence: TGTGCCAGCAGCTCGACCCACGGGGACAGGCAAAACATTCAGTACTTC. This encodes CASSSTHGDRQNIQYF.

The chain uses TRBV7-3 and TRBJ2-1; tentative D call: TRBD2 (7 bases). The CDR3 runs to 16 residues. Trimming shortened V by 1 base and J by 5 bases, and 15 bases separated the two germline ends. Germline values: CDR1 SGHTA, CDR2 FQGTGA. The CDR3 sequence is CASSLMGGRLDNEQFF. The CDR3 DNA follows: TGTGCCAGCAGCTTAATGGGGGGGCGCTTGGACAATGAGCAGTTCTTC.

This clone occurred a few times. J is TRBJ1-1 and V is TRBV5-6, with TRBD1 matching over 7 bases. After removal of 3 bases from V and 1 base from J, the junction contained 9 bases not matched to a gene. Per the germline V gene, CDR1 is SGHDT and CDR2 is YYEEEE. This CDR3 has 16 residues. The CDR3 DNA follows: TGTGCCAGCAGCTCTTCAGGGGGAGGAGGGAACACTGAAGCTTTCTTT. This gives the protein CASSSSGGGGNTEAFF.

The V gene is TRBV5-1, the J gene TRBJ2-5; no reliable D call. The CDR3 has 16 residues. V dropped 2 bases and J dropped 5 bases, with 19 bases sitting between them. CDR1 and CDR2 (germline): SGHRS, YFSETQ. The CDR3 sequence is CASSFGSSPYGETQYF. The DNA for the CDR3 is TGCGCCAGCAGCTTCGGCAGCAGCCCTTACGGGGAGACCCAGTACTTC.

V and J are TRBV14 and TRBJ2-3, with TRBD2 as a possible D gene (5 bases). The CDR3 contains 14 residues. Germline V gene sequence: CDR1 SGHDN, CDR2 FVKESK. The V gene lost 6 bases and the J gene lost 5 bases, with 15 bases spanning the gap. The CDR3 loop is CASRHRTRVDTQYF. Here the CDR3 DNA reads TGTGCCAGCAGGCACCGGACGAGGGTAGATACGCAGTATTTT.

The rearrangement links TRBV6-5 to TRBJ2-7; TRBD1 might be the D (6 bases). With 0 bases removed from V and 3 bases from J, the gap between germline ends came to 9 bases. Germline V gene lookup returns CDR1 MNHEY and CDR2 SVGAGI. The CDR3 spans 14 residues. Written as DNA, the CDR3 is TGTGCCAGCAGTTACTCGGGCAGGGGCTACGAGCAGTACTTC. It encodes CASSYSGRGYEQYF.

This chain connects TRBV19 to TRBJ2-5, with a tentative D call TRBD1 (7 bases). The J call may not be correct, given that the DNA end is closer to TRBJ2-7. This CDR3 has 14 residues. CDR1 and CDR2 (germline): LNHDA, SQIVND (reference sequence). CDR3 DNA: TGTGCCAGTAGTATGGCGCAGGGGGGCTACGAGCAGTACTTC. It specifies CASSMAQGGYEQYF.

The chain is built from TRBV5-8 and TRBJ2-5, with 7 bases matching TRBD1. The tail of the sequence fits TRBJ2-7 better, so the J call may be wrong. Germline V gene sequence: CDR1 SGHTS, CDR2 YDEGEE. The CDR3 runs to 16 residues. The CDR3 here is CASRPGQNYFGDEQYF. DNA for the CDR3: TGTGCCAGCCGACCGGGACAGAATTATTTTGGGGACGAGCAGTACTTC.

This chain connects TRBV10-3 to TRBJ1-1, with D possibly TRBD1 on 6 matching bases. CDR1 and CDR2 (germline): ENHRY, SYGVKD. The V end was cut by 4 bases, the J end by 3 bases, with 15 bases between. The CDR3 sequence is 15 residues long. DNA for the CDR3: TGTGCCATCAGTGGTAGAGGGGGAGGGGACACTGAAGCTTTCTTT. Protein sequence: CAISGRGGGDTEAFF.